The entry that follows covers one TCR beta chain sequence. TCRdb's copy holds only in-frame clones and misses some; the assay was immunoSEQ multiplex PCR. The data show 55,000 to 85,000 clones, with 84% seen just once and about 8.6% held by the top ten. The data were taken from a study of PD-L1 blockade in urothelial cancer. The time point was: pretreatment peripheral blood. CDR1 is WSHSY and CDR2 is SAAADI in the germline V gene. This CDR3 is 15 amino acids long. V gave up 5 bases and J gave up 0 bases, with 14 bases separating them. The rearrangement links TRBV10-2 to TRBJ2-7; D may be TRBD1 (5 bases). Sequencing used PBMCs, obtained around atezolizumab (anti-PD-L1) treatment. The receptor comes from a woman in her 70s with urothelial cancer. CDR3 DNA sequence: TGCGCCAGCAGTAGGTGGACATTCAGCTCCTACGAGCAGTACTTC. It translates to CASSRWTFSSYEQYF.